These 5 T cell receptor beta chains share one sample of origin, sequenced in a study of T cells after yellow fever vaccination. TCRdb ran MiXCR on the 5' RACE reads and lists one entry per CDR3 protein. The sample holds a few hundred thousand distinct CDR3 sequences, approximately 4.2% seen once. The sample consisted of PBMCs, taken 5 days after the yellow fever booster vaccination. Receptor source: a man younger than 30 who received the YFV17D yellow fever vaccine.

V usage is TRBV7-8 and J usage is TRBJ2-3, with a tentative D call TRBD1 (5 bases). The V end was cut by 4 bases, the J end by 4 bases, with 12 bases between. Germline CDR1 and CDR2: SGHVS and FQNEAQ. This CDR3 region has 14 residues. The CDR3 nucleotides are TGTGCCAGCAGCTCTCAGGGTAGGGCAGATACGCAGTATTTT. The encoded protein is CASSSQGRADTQYF.

The rearrangement joins TRBV20-1 to TRBJ1-3; D is uncertain. V was trimmed by 5 bases and J by 0 bases, leaving 8 bases between them. Germline V gene sequence: CDR1 DFQATT, CDR2 SNEGSKA (reference sequence). The CDR3 loop spans 13 amino acids. CDR3 sequence (DNA): TGCAGTGCTCATCAGCGCTCTGGAAACACCATATATTTT. It codes for CSAHQRSGNTIYF.

The chain couples TRBV5-1 to TRBJ2-3; D may be TRBD2 (7 bases). With 4 bases removed from V and 2 bases from J, the gap between germline ends came to 17 bases. CDR3 length equals 16 residues. Germline V CDR1 and CDR2: SGHRS, YFSETQ. The CDR3: CASSPGRAGATDTQYF. CDR3 bases: TGCGCCAGCAGCCCCGGTCGTGCGGGGGCCACAGATACGCAGTATTTT.

Only a few counts were recorded for this clonotype. The V gene is TRBV7-8, the J gene TRBJ1-1, with D unclear. Germline V CDR1 and CDR2: SGHVS, FQNEAQ. Trimming took 5 bases from V and 1 from J, leaving 11 bases between them. The CDR3 runs 14 residues. The CDR3 sequence: CASSEGARNTEAFF. Here the CDR3 DNA reads TGTGCCAGCAGCGAGGGCGCCCGGAACACTGAAGCTTTCTTT.

V usage is TRBV6-5 and J usage is TRBJ2-2; perhaps TRBD1 as D (6 bases). This CDR3 region has 17 residues. With 4 bases removed from V and 0 bases from J, the gap between germline ends came to 15 bases. Germline V gene sequence: CDR1 MNHEY, CDR2 SVGAGI. The CDR3 bases are TGTGCCAGCAGTTCTACACCGGGACACGCGAACACCGGGGAGCTGTTTTTT. This translates into CASSSTPGHANTGELFF.